Presented here are 25 T cell receptor beta chains from one specimen sequenced in a study of regulatory T cells in long-lasting Graves disease (dated by TCRdb to the early 2020s). The library was generated by multiplex PCR. The instrument given in TCRdb is Illumina HiSeq 4000. CDR3 regions were amplified by Arm-PCR with iRepertoire HTBI primers to construct TCR beta libraries. TCRdb redid the processing of the public reads, applying fastp at Q25 and MiXCR, and retained in-frame beta chains. For every CDR3 protein sequence, its rows merge into one entry that carries the most common genes and DNA. For this sample there are roughly 520,000 distinct CDR3 sequences; more than 10% appear just once. The ten largest make up roughly 8.9% of the sample. The time point label corresponds to: newly diagnosed GD, antithyroid drugs for less than 3 months. RNA was extracted from PBMCs in TRIzol for both TCR sequencing and RNA sequencing.

These data were likewise used in another study, on T cells in Graves' hyperthyroidism and ophthalmopathy.

The sample consisted of peripheral blood mononuclear cells (PBMCs), taken at new diagnosis, from a patient treated with antithyroid drugs. The receptors come from a woman in her twenties or thirties with Graves disease. Donor details come from another sample of the same person, matched by shared clones.

This clonotype came up a few times. This chain joins TRBV20-1 and TRBJ2-1, with D perhaps matching TRBD2 (5 bases). The CDR3 has 15 amino acids. Trimming cost V 5 bases and J 3 bases, with 17 bases left between them. Germline V gene data show CDR1 as DFQATT and CDR2 as SNEGSKA (reference sequence). CDR3 sequence reads: CSAPRGGSGYNEQFF. The CDR3 DNA is TGCAGTGCTCCACGCGGTGGAAGCGGCTACAATGAGCAGTTCTTC.

This clonotype was counted many times. J is TRBJ2-7 and V is TRBV20-1, with 8 bases aligning to TRBD2. After removal of 3 bases from V and 4 bases from J, the junction contained 8 bases not matched to a gene. Germline V gives CDR1 DFQATT, CDR2 SNEGSKA (reference sequence). The length of the CDR3 is 14 residues. The CDR3 DNA reads TGCAGTGCTAGCGTAAGGACTAGCTCGTACGAGCAGTACTTC. Translating gives CSASVRTSSYEQYF.

V gene TRBV7-2 combines with J gene TRBJ2-1, with D possibly TRBD1 on 5 matching bases. V shed 2 bases and J shed 2 bases, with 10 bases lying between them. CDR3 length: 15 amino acids. Per the germline V gene, CDR1 is SGHTA and CDR2 is FQGNSA. Here the CDR3 DNA reads TGTGCCAGCAGCTTACAGAAGGGGCCCTACAATGAGCAGTTCTTC. This encodes CASSLQKGPYNEQFF.

The chain uses TRBV9 and TRBJ2-2; 13 bases line up with TRBD2. The CDR3 loop spans 16 amino acids. Trimming at V came to 2 bases and at J to 5 bases, leaving 3 bases not matched to a gene. The germline gives CDR1 SGDLS, CDR2 YYNGEE. The CDR3, as DNA: TGTGCCAGCAGCGTTACTAGCGGGAGGGGAACCGGGGAGCTGTTTTTT. As protein: CASSVTSGRGTGELFF.

This clonotype was counted a few times. The gene calls are TRBV19 and TRBJ1-6; D gene uncertain. The CDR3 spans 16 residues. Germline loops: CDR1 LNHDA, CDR2 SQIVND (reference sequence). Deletions cut 3 bases from V and 0 bases from J, with 9 bases between. CDR3 sequence reads: CASSIMESSYNSPLHF. The CDR3, as DNA: TGTGCCAGTAGTATTATGGAGAGCTCCTATAATTCACCCCTCCACTTT.

This clonotype was observed many times. This chain connects TRBV2 to TRBJ2-7; 7 bases agree with TRBD1. CDR3 length equals 15 residues. Germline lookup yields CDR1 SNHLY and CDR2 FYNNEI. V gave up 5 bases and J gave up 2 bases; unmatched junction bases: 9. The CDR3 nucleotides are TGTGCCAGCAGTTCCTTGCCCGGGACAGCCTACGAGCAGTACTTC. Its protein is CASSSLPGTAYEQYF.

V and J are TRBV15 and TRBJ2-2, with D uncertain. The CDR3 length is 17 residues. CDR1 and CDR2 from the germline V gene are LNHNV and YYDKDF (reference sequence). V was trimmed by 1 base and J by 1 base, leaving 13 bases between them. The CDR3 DNA reads as TGTGCCACCAGCAGAGTCTGGAAGATCGGGAACACCGGGGAGCTGTTTTTT. Encoded protein: CATSRVWKIGNTGELFF. The whole variable domain, filled in from reference TRBV15 and TRBJ2-2, reads DAMVIQNPRYQVTQFGKPVTLSCSQTLNHNVMYWYQQKSSQAPKLLFHYYDKDFNNEADTPDNFQSRRPNTSFCFLDIRSPGLGDTAMYLCATSRVWKIGNTGELFFGEGSRLTVL.

Many counts were recorded for this clonotype. This chain joins TRBV5-4 and TRBJ2-7; D may match TRBD1 or TRBD2 (5 bases each). In germline, CDR1 is SGHNT, CDR2 YYREEE (reference sequence). This CDR3 has 14 amino acids. Trimming cost V 4 bases and J 6 bases, with 17 bases left between them. CDR3 sequence reads: CASSPGPNPGEQYF. CDR3 DNA sequence: TGTGCCAGCAGCCCGGGACCGAACCCGGGCGAGCAGTACTTC.

The CDR3 sequence is CASSCVVADTTDTQYF. CDR3 sequence (DNA): TGTGCCAGCAGTTGCGTGGTCGCGGACACCACAGATACGCAGTATTTT. The chain recombines TRBV6-9 with TRBJ2-3, with TRBD1 as a possible D gene (5 bases). V was cut by 4 bases and J by 2 bases, with 16 bases left in between. The germline CDR1 and CDR2 sequences are MNHGY and SVAAGI. The CDR3 sequence is 16 residues long.

This clonotype appeared many times. V usage is TRBV28 and J usage is TRBJ1-5; TRBD1 matches at 7 bases. This CDR3 region has 13 residues. Germline V gives CDR1 MDHEN, CDR2 SYDVKM. With V trimmed by 6 bases and J by 6 bases, 5 bases remained unmatched. The CDR3 nucleotides read TGTGCCAGCAGGAGGGACAGTACTCAGCCCCAGCATTTT. It translates to CASRRDSTQPQHF.

This clonotype was detected ten times or more. This CDR3 fails to terminate in the conserved phenylalanine or tryptophan, so it likely reflects a read error. The V gene is TRBV2, the J gene TRBJ2-1, with TRBD2 identical over 12 bases. CDR1 SNHLY and CDR2 FYNNEI come from the germline V gene. V lost 0 bases to trimming and J lost 0 bases; unmatched junction nucleotides: 9. The CDR3 spans 20 residues. CDR3 sequence reads: CASSEAWTSGAQSSYNEQFV. CDR3 bases: TGTGCCAGCAGTGAAGCGTGGACTAGCGGGGCTCAGAGCTCCTACAATGAGCAGTTCGTC.

This chain joins TRBV28 and TRBJ1-5; 10 positions agree with TRBD1. This CDR3 has 16 residues. V dropped 2 bases and J dropped 3; count of bases not matched to a gene: 4. Germline loops: CDR1 MDHEN, CDR2 SYDVKM. The CDR3 loop reads CASSLGDRGYNQPQHF. In DNA form, the CDR3 reads TGTGCCAGCAGTTTAGGGGACAGGGGTTACAATCAGCCCCAGCATTTT.

This clonotype has ten or more counts. This chain joins TRBV2 and TRBJ1-3; D is perhaps TRBD1 (6 bases). The CDR3 loop spans 14 amino acids. The germline gives CDR1 SNHLY, CDR2 FYNNEI. Between the trimmed V and J ends, which lost 11 bases and 0 bases, there was a span of 14 bases. The CDR3 DNA is TGTGCCGGGTGCCGGACAGACTCTGGAAACACCATATATTTT. Residues: CAGCRTDSGNTIYF.

This clonotype was observed at least ten times. The gene calls are TRBV4-1 and TRBJ2-3, with 14 bases lining up with TRBD2. Germline V gene sequence: CDR1 MGHRA, CDR2 YSYEKL. The junction had 8 bases not matched to a gene; V was cut back by 4 bases and J by 5 bases. This CDR3 is 17 amino acids long. CDR3 amino acids: CASSRYRTSGGKDTQYF. The CDR3 coding sequence is TGCGCCAGCAGCCGCTACCGGACTAGCGGGGGGAAAGATACGCAGTATTTT.

This clonotype showed up many times. V and J are TRBV20-1 and TRBJ2-3; D is ambiguous. This CDR3 is 12 amino acids long. V was pared by 3 bases and J by 6 bases, with 10 bases between. Per the germline V gene, CDR1 is DFQATT and CDR2 is SNEGSKA (reference sequence). CDR3 sequence reads: CSASVTADTQYF. The CDR3 DNA reads TGCAGTGCTAGTGTTACAGCTGATACGCAGTATTTT.

This clonotype was counted many times. CDR3 coding DNA: TGTGCCAGCAGCTCACTGGACTACCTCACAGATACGCAGTATTTT. This gives the protein CASSSLDYLTDTQYF. The chain joins TRBV7-9 to TRBJ2-3; the D gene is possibly TRBD2 (6 bases). Trimming took 4 bases from V and 2 from J, leaving 13 bases between them. The CDR3 consists of 15 residues. Per the germline V gene, CDR1 is SEHNR and CDR2 is FQNEAQ (reference sequence). Based on the CDR3 plus reference TRBV7-9 and TRBJ2-3, the full variable domain is DTGVSQNPRHKITKRGQNVTFRCDPISEHNRLYWYRQTLGQGPEFLTYFQNEAQLEKSRLLSDRFSAERPKGSFSTLEIQRTEQGDSAMYLCASSSLDYLTDTQYFGPGTRLTVL.

In its sample, this clonotype was seen many times. V gene TRBV9 combines with J gene TRBJ1-2, with D possibly being TRBD1 (6 bases). There are 14 residues in the CDR3. The germline gives CDR1 SGDLS, CDR2 YYNGEE. The germline V and J ends were trimmed by 2 bases and 0 bases, with 8 bases remaining between them. DNA of the CDR3: TGTGCCAGCAGCGTCGGGGACACTAACTATGGCTACACCTTC. This encodes CASSVGDTNYGYTF.

J is TRBJ2-2 and V is TRBV7-9; D possibly corresponds to TRBD2 (6 bases). Per germline, CDR1 SEHNR and CDR2 FQNEAQ (reference sequence). V lost 5 bases to trimming and J lost 6 bases, with 19 bases between them. The CDR3 extends over 16 amino acids. The CDR3 coding sequence is TGTGCCAGCAGCGTCCACCTTAGCGGAGAGGCCGGGGAGCTGTTTTTT. It encodes CASSVHLSGEAGELFF. The full variable domain, rest sourced from reference TRBV7-9 and TRBJ2-2, is DTGVSQNPRHKITKRGQNVTFRCDPISEHNRLYWYRQTLGQGPEFLTYFQNEAQLEKSRLLSDRFSAERPKGSFSTLEIQRTEQGDSAMYLCASSVHLSGEAGELFFGEGSRLTVL.

This rearrangement joins TRBV29-1 to TRBJ2-7; D is uncertain. Trimming took 4 bases from V and 0 from J, leaving 7 bases between them. The CDR3 consists of 12 residues. In germline, CDR1 is SQVTM, CDR2 ANQGSEA. In DNA form, the CDR3 reads TGCAGCGTTGGAGACACCTCCTACGAGCAGTACTTC. The encoded protein is CSVGDTSYEQYF.

This clonotype was recorded many times. This chain joins TRBV5-1 and TRBJ1-1, with D possibly being TRBD1 (5 bases). Trimming pared 0 bases from V and 3 bases from J, leaving 9 bases between. Germline V gives CDR1 SGHRS, CDR2 YFSETQ. This CDR3 spans 14 amino acids. DNA for the CDR3: TGCGCCAGCAGCTTGGGACCGGGGGACACTGAAGCTTTCTTT. It specifies CASSLGPGDTEAFF.

This clonotype was seen at least ten times. The chain employs TRBV30 and TRBJ1-2; possible D gene TRBD1, 6 bases. CDR1 and CDR2 from the germline V gene are GTSNPN and SVGIG (reference sequence). The length of the CDR3 is 14 residues. V shed 5 bases and J shed 4 bases, with 17 bases lying between them. For the CDR3, the DNA is TGTGCCTGGGAGGGGGACCGATTGGGCTATGGCTACACCTTC. It codes for CAWEGDRLGYGYTF.

This clonotype has ten or more counts. The gene calls are TRBV2 and TRBJ2-2; 9 bases are shared with TRBD1. Germline V lookup: CDR1 SNHLY, CDR2 FYNNEI. CDR3 length equals 16 residues. Unmatched junction bases numbered 8, after V lost 3 bases and J lost 6 bases. The CDR3, as DNA: TGTGCCAGCAGTGAGGTGGGACAGGGTGCGCCCGGGGAGCTGTTTTTT. As protein: CASSEVGQGAPGELFF. The complete variable domain, with remaining parts taken from reference TRBV2 and TRBJ2-2, reads EPEVTQTPSHQVTQMGQEVILRCVPISNHLYFYWYRQILGQKVEFLVSFYNNEISEKSEIFDDQFSVERPDGSNFTLKIRSTKLEDSAMYFCASSEVGQGAPGELFFGEGSRLTVL.

The sample holds many counts of this clonotype. J is TRBJ2-3 and V is TRBV10-3; TRBD2 agrees at 7 bases. CDR3 length equals 15 residues. V shed 0 bases, J shed 4 bases, and the junction held 4 bases outside the gene matches. From germline, CDR1 is ENHRY and CDR2 SYGVKD. The CDR3 DNA reads TGTGCCATCAGTGAGTCTAAGCGGGAATCAGATACGCAGTATTTT. Encoded protein: CAISESKRESDTQYF.

The V and J genes are TRBV9 and TRBJ2-7; 11 bases line up with TRBD2. V shed 2 bases and J 2 bases; nucleotides not matched to a gene: 6. Germline V CDR1 and CDR2: SGDLS, YYNGEE. The CDR3 runs to 16 residues. The DNA of the CDR3 is TGTGCCAGCAGCGTCCTCGGGACTAGCGGAACCTACGAGCAGTACTTC. Translating gives CASSVLGTSGTYEQYF.

The chain is built from TRBV10-3 and TRBJ2-3; TRBD1 matches at 10 bases. This CDR3 contains 16 residues. V lost 6 bases to trimming and J lost 2 bases; unmatched junction nucleotides: 8. CDR1 is ENHRY and CDR2 is SYGVKD in the germline V gene. The CDR3 protein is CAIRGTGDWATDTQYF. The CDR3 DNA follows: TGTGCCATCAGGGGGACAGGGGATTGGGCCACAGATACGCAGTATTTT.